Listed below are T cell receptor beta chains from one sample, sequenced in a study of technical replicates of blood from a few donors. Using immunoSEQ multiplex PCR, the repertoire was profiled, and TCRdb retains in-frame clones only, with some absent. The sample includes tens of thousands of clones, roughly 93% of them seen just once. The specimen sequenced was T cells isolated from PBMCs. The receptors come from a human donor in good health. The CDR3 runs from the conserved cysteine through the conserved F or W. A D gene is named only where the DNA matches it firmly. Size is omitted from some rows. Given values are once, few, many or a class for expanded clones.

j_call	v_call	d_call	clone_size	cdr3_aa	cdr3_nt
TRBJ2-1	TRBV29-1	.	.	CSVKAGLKSSYNEQFF	TGCAGCGTAAAGGCGGGCCTAAAGAGCTCCTACAATGAGCAGTTCTTC
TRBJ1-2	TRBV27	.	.	CASSSSGRVNYGYTF	TGTGCCAGCAGTTCCTCCGGGAGGGTCAACTATGGCTACACCTTC
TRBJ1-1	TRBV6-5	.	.	CASSYSFTSNTEAFF	TGTGCCAGCAGTTACTCTTTCACTTCGAACACTGAAGCTTTCTTT
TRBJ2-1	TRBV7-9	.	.	CASSSRGDSVYNEQFF	TGTGCCAGCAGCTCCCGCGGGGATTCCGTTTACAATGAGCAGTTCTTC
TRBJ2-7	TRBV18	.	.	CASSPSGSLNEQYF	TGTGCCAGCTCACCTTCCGGGAGCCTCAACGAGCAGTACTTC
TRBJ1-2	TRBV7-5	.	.	CVRSTGKGQGAFNGYTF	TGTGTCAGAAGCACCGGGAAGGGACAGGGGGCTTTTAATGGCTACACCTTC
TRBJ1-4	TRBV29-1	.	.	CSVRQLLTEKLFF	TGCAGCGTAAGACAGCTGCTAACTGAAAAACTGTTTTTT
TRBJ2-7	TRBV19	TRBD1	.	CASSPPTGAPSANEQYF	TGTGCCAGTAGTCCTCCGACAGGGGCCCCCTCGGCGAACGAGCAGTACTTC
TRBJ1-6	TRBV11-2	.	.	CASSLVGGVNSPLHF	TGTGCCAGCAGCTTAGTGGGAGGGGTTAATTCACCCCTCCACTTT
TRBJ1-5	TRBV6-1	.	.	CASSEDGITRGQPQHF	TGTGCCAGCAGTGAAGACGGGATAACCCGGGGTCAGCCCCAGCATTTT
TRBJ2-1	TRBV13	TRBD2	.	CASSLEGLAGIPHSYNEQFF	TGTGCCAGCAGCTTAGAGGGACTAGCGGGGATCCCACATTCCTACAATGAGCAGTTCTTC
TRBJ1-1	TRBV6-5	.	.	CASSIQPPEAFF	TGTGCCAGCAGTATACAGCCTCCTGAAGCTTTCTTT
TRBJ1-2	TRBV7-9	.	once	CASSLTDIYGYTF	TGTGCCAGCAGCTTGACAGATATATATGGCTACACCTTC
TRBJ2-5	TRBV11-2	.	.	CASSTFDPVIQETQYF	TGTGCCAGCAGTACCTTCGATCCGGTTATCCAAGAGACCCAGTACTTC
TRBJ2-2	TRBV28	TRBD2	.	CASTDGLAGPGELFF	TGTGCCAGCACCGACGGACTAGCGGGACCCGGGGAGCTGTTTTTT
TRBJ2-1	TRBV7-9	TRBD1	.	CASSLGFGDRSFNEQFF	TGTGCCAGCAGCTTAGGTTTCGGGGACAGGAGTTTCAATGAGCAGTTCTTC
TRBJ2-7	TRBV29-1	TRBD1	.	CSVDRQGSGYEQYF	TGCAGCGTTGATAGACAGGGTTCAGGCTACGAGCAGTACTTC
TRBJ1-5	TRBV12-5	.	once	CASGLVSGLSPQHF	TGTGCTAGTGGTTTGGTATCAGGATTATCGCCCCAGCATTTT
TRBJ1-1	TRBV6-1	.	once	CASSSYRVAAFF	TGTGCCAGCAGTTCGTACAGGGTAGCAGCTTTCTTT
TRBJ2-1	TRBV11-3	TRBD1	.	CASSLFQDRGYNEQFF	TGTGCCAGCAGCTTATTCCAGGACAGGGGCTACAATGAGCAGTTCTTC
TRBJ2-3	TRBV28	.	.	CASSSGLDTQYF	TGTGCCAGCAGTTCCGGTTTAGATACGCAGTATTTT
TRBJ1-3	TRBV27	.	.	CASSLSQAGPGNTIYF	TGTGCCAGCAGTTTATCGCAAGCGGGTCCCGGAAACACCATATATTTT
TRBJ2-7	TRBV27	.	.	CASRIGTYSHEQYF	TGTGCCAGCAGAATCGGGACATACAGCCACGAGCAGTACTTC
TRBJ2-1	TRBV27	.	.	CASSRDTVRDEQFF	TGTGCCAGCAGTCGGGACACAGTCAGGGATGAGCAGTTCTTC
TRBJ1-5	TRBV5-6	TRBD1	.	CASSLQGAPSQPQHF	TGTGCCAGCAGCTTGCAGGGGGCGCCGAGTCAGCCCCAGCATTTT
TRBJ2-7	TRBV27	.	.	CASSRIDSSYEQYF	TGTGCCAGCAGTAGGATCGACAGTTCCTACGAGCAGTACTTC
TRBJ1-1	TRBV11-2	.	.	CASSLEGKGLVNTEAFF	TGTGCCAGCAGCTTAGAGGGTAAGGGGCTGGTGAACACTGAAGCTTTCTTT
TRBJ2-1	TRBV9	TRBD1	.	CASSARPGQGFLEQFF	TGTGCCAGCAGCGCCCGTCCGGGACAGGGCTTTTTAGAGCAGTTCTTC
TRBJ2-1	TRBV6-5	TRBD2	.	CAARPGGALHEQFF	TGTGCCGCGCGGCCGGGGGGGGCCCTGCATGAGCAGTTCTTC
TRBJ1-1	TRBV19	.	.	CASSDRNTEAFF	TGTGCCAGTAGTGACAGGAACACTGAAGCTTTCTTT
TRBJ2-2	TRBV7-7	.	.	CASSLGATVMPTGELFF	TGTGCCAGCAGCTTAGGGGCGACAGTAATGCCCACCGGGGAGCTGTTTTTT
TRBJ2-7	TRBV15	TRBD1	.	CATSRDPGTGGSEQYF	TGTGCCACCAGCAGAGACCCCGGGACAGGGGGCTCCGAGCAGTACTTC
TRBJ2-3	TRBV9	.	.	CASSVEASWSDTQYF	TGTGCCAGCAGCGTAGAGGCTAGCTGGTCAGATACGCAGTATTTT
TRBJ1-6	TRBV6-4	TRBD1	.	CASSERDSGSPLHF	TGTGCCAGCAGTGAAAGGGACAGTGGCTCACCCCTCCACTTT
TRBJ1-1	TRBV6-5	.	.	CASSREGGLNTEAFF	TGTGCCAGCAGCCGGGAGGGCGGCCTGAACACTGAAGCTTTCTTT
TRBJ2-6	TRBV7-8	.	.	CASSLYVAGANVLTF	TGTGCCAGCAGCCTGTACGTAGCCGGGGCCAACGTCCTGACTTTC
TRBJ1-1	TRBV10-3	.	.	CATTREGLPEAFF	TGTGCCACTACCCGTGAGGGTCTGCCTGAAGCTTTCTTT
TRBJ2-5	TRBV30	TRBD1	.	CAWSKGTGGQETQYF	TGTGCCTGGAGTAAAGGGACAGGGGGACAAGAGACCCAGTACTTC
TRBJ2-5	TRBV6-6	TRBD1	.	CASSSSTGRQETQYF	TGTGCCAGCAGTTCCTCGACAGGGCGCCAAGAGACCCAGTACTTC
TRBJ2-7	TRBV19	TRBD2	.	CASSDPGGRTSYEQYF	TGTGCCAGTAGTGATCCGGGGGGGCGAACCTCCTACGAGCAGTACTTC
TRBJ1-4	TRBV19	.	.	CASSGRGHNEKLFF	TGTGCCAGTAGTGGCCGGGGACATAATGAAAAACTGTTTTTT
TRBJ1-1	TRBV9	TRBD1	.	CASSQTGWTEAFF	TGTGCCAGCAGCCAGACAGGGTGGACTGAAGCTTTCTTT
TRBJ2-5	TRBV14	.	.	CASSQASAGRETQYF	TGTGCCAGCAGCCAGGCTAGCGCCGGGCGGGAGACCCAGTACTTC
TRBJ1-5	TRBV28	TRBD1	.	CASSPPGQGSNQPQHF	TGTGCCAGCAGTCCACCGGGACAGGGGAGCAATCAGCCCCAGCATTTT
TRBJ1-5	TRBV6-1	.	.	CASSGASTGLWQPQHF	TGTGCCAGCAGTGGGGCGAGTACAGGGTTATGGCAGCCCCAGCATTTT
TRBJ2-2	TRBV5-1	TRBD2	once	CASSSQRGWTGELFF	TGCGCCAGCAGCAGCCAGCGGGGGTGGACCGGGGAGCTGTTTTTT
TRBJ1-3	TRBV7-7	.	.	CASSSLPPYSTGNTIYF	TGTGCCAGCAGCTCTCTTCCCCCCTATTCCACCGGAAACACCATATATTTT
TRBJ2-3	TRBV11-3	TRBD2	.	CASSLDRATSGTDTQYF	TGTGCCAGCAGCTTAGATCGGGCGACTAGCGGGACAGATACGCAGTATTTT